One and the same sample provided the 8 T cell receptor beta chains below, sequenced in a study of cytomegalovirus exposure and HLA in healthy donors (TCRdb year 2017). Receptor libraries were prepared by the immunoSEQ multiplex PCR assay. A mixture of 60 forward primers for TCR Vbeta segments and 13 reverse primers for TCR Jbeta segments was used in the multiplex PCR. TCRdb re-hosts the immuneACCESS table, in-frame sequences only. Its copies lack some clones; in the studies checked, an unresolved V gene accounts for under half of them, and the cause for the rest is not known. Here the sample has about 250,000 clones; over 75% occur a single time. The ten most abundant clones make up approximately 0.47% of the sample. Sequenced input: PBMCs. These receptors all stem from a boy younger than 18 in good health and CMV-seronegative.

The chain recombines TRBV9 with TRBJ2-7, with a possible D match to TRBD1 (5 bases). The length of the CDR3 is 13 residues. V lost 2 bases and J lost 6, with 12 bases in between. Germline V gene data show CDR1 as SGDLS and CDR2 as YYNGEE. CDR3 sequence (DNA): TGTGCCAGCAGCGTTTATGGGGCGAGCGAGCAGTACTTC. Translated, it gives CASSVYGASEQYF.

J is TRBJ1-1 and V is TRBV6-1, with TRBD1 matching over 7 bases. J was trimmed by 0 bases and V by 6 bases; bases with no gene match: 4. Germline V gene lookup returns CDR1 MNHNS and CDR2 SASEGT. The CDR3 runs to 14 residues. CDR3 loop: CASREGQMNTEAFF. The DNA for the CDR3 is TGTGCCAGCAGGGAGGGACAGATGAACACTGAAGCTTTCTTT.

This chain links TRBV4-1 with TRBJ2-7; 10 bases match TRBD2. The CDR3 has 15 amino acids. Germline V gene data show CDR1 as MGHRA and CDR2 as YSYEKL. V shed 5 bases and J 3 bases; nucleotides not matched to a gene: 7. CDR3 coding DNA: TGCGCCAGCAGCGAGGGACTAGCGAGTTACTACGAGCAGTACTTC. Amino acids: CASSEGLASYYEQYF.

The chain is built from TRBV2 and TRBJ1-5; D uncertain. CDR3 length: 15 residues. V gave up 5 bases and J gave up 4 bases, with 15 bases separating them. CDR1 and CDR2 from the germline V gene are SNHLY and FYNNEI. CDR3 sequence (DNA): TGTGCCAGCAGTCCGGGATTCGGAAGGAATCAGCCCCAGCATTTT. This encodes CASSPGFGRNQPQHF.

The chain combines TRBV15 with TRBJ1-1, with a tentative D call TRBD1 (5 bases). CDR1 is LNHNV, CDR2 YYDKDF, per germline (reference sequence). CDR3 length: 16 amino acids. Deletions cut 3 bases from V and 4 bases from J, with 18 bases between. CDR3 bases: TGTGCCACCAGCAGCCGACGCAGGGAATGGGGCACTGAAGCTTTCTTT. It is translated as CATSSRRREWGTEAFF. The full variable domain, with the rest looked up from reference TRBV15 and TRBJ1-1, is DAMVIQNPRYQVTQFGKPVTLSCSQTLNHNVMYWYQQKSSQAPKLLFHYYDKDFNNEADTPDNFQSRRPNTSFCFLDIRSPGLGDTAMYLCATSSRRREWGTEAFFGQGTRLTVV.

The chain recombines TRBV6-6 with TRBJ1-2; weak D call: TRBD1 (5 bases). Looked up from germline, CDR1 is MNHNY and CDR2 is SVGAGI (reference sequence). Trimming cost V 5 bases and J 2 bases, with 15 bases left between them. This CDR3 is built from 15 residues. The CDR3 region is CASSPPVAGNYGYTF. CDR3 DNA: TGTGCCAGCAGTCCTCCGGTGGCAGGGAACTATGGCTACACCTTC.

In its sample, this clone was seen a few times. J is TRBJ1-1 and V is TRBV27, with unresolved D. Trimming left V 2 bases short and J 1 base short, with 11 bases between. This CDR3 is 15 amino acids long. Germline CDR1 MNHEY, CDR2 SMNVEV (reference sequence). The CDR3 protein is CASSLTAGRNTEAFF. The CDR3 region has the DNA TGTGCCAGCAGTTTAACGGCGGGGAGGAACACTGAAGCTTTCTTT.

This clone was counted a single time. The chain joins TRBV5-1 to TRBJ2-7, with D hard to call. V lost 4 bases, J lost 3 bases, and 14 bases lay in between. CDR3 length: 14 residues. Germline V gene lookup returns CDR1 SGHRS and CDR2 YFSETQ. The CDR3 coding sequence is TGCGCCAGCAGCCAGATCGGAGCAAACTACGAGCAGTACTTC. It specifies CASSQIGANYEQYF.